Listed here are 25 T cell receptor beta chains from one sample, sequenced in a study of T-cell reconstitution after alpha-beta-depleted transplantation in children. Unique molecular identifiers featured in how the TCRbeta library was prepared. One entry per CDR3 protein results from TCRdb running MiXCR on the PCR reads. Here the sample spans about 500,000 distinct CDR3 sequences, around 10% being singletons. This sample comprised PBMCs, mostly from graft donor cells, obtained 180 days after TCRalphabeta/CD19-depleted stem cell transplant. The source is a female patient aged 2-15 years who had a stem cell transplant for aplastic anemia, so the T cells may come from the graft donor.

This clonotype was seen more than once but under ten times. CDR3 nucleotide sequence: TGTGCCAGCAGCTTTGGGACAGGGTTGCCAGATACGCAGTATTTT. Amino acids: CASSFGTGLPDTQYF. The rearrangement joins TRBV7-2 to TRBJ2-3; 9 bases are a match to TRBD1. Looked up from germline, CDR1 is SGHTA and CDR2 is FQGNSA. The CDR3 sequence is 15 residues long. Unmatched junction bases numbered 5, after V lost 3 bases and J lost 4 bases.

The genes are TRBV18 and TRBJ2-5; D possibly corresponds to TRBD1 (6 bases). Trimming removed 5 bases at V and 4 bases at J, with 11 bases between. Germline V lookup: CDR1 KGHSH, CDR2 LQKENI. The CDR3 is made up of 13 amino acids. Here the CDR3 reads CASSRDTSETQYF. The CDR3 DNA sequence: TGTGCCAGCTCAAGGGACACCTCAGAGACCCAGTACTTC.

CDR3 DNA sequence: TGCAGCGTTGAAGATTATGGGGCAGGTACTGAAGCTTTCTTT. It specifies CSVEDYGAGTEAFF. The V and J genes are TRBV29-1 and TRBJ1-1; possibly TRBD1 for D (5 bases). The CDR3 is made up of 14 amino acids. CDR1 is SQVTM, CDR2 ANQGSEA, per germline. Trimming left V 0 bases short and J 5 bases short, with 13 bases between.

As concerns this clonotype: A much larger clonotype is one base distant, so this may be a read error. This rearrangement joins TRBV29-1 to TRBJ1-1; perhaps TRBD1 as D (5 bases). CDR3 length: 13 amino acids. Trimming shortened V by 2 bases and J by 6 bases, and 13 bases separated the two germline ends. Looked up from germline, CDR1 is SQVTM and CDR2 is ANQGSEA. CDR3 in DNA: TGCAGCGTTGAACGAGGGGCGGCCGCTGAAGCTTTCTTT. Its protein product is CSVERGAAAEAFF.

There are many counts of this clonotype. The rearrangement uses TRBV7-2 and TRBJ2-5; TRBD1 matches 7 bases. In germline, CDR1 is SGHTA, CDR2 FQGNSA. The CDR3 extends over 17 amino acids. V lost 3 bases, J lost 1 base, and 11 bases stayed unmatched. The chain's CDR3 is CASSFEGVGGPQETQYF. CDR3 DNA: TGTGCCAGCAGCTTCGAGGGAGTAGGGGGCCCCCAAGAGACCCAGTACTTC.

The V and J genes are TRBV28 and TRBJ2-1; 8 bases agree with TRBD1. CDR1 is MDHEN and CDR2 is SYDVKM in the germline V gene. The CDR3 runs 15 residues. The J segment lost 7 bases and the V segment lost 3 bases, leaving 8 bases of the junction unmatched. The CDR3 DNA follows: TGTGCCAGCAGTTTTTTGTGGACAGGGTTGAATGAGCAGTTCTTC. Its translation: CASSFLWTGLNEQFF.

The chain joins TRBV30 to TRBJ2-2; D is perhaps TRBD2 (7 bases). The CDR3 extends over 16 amino acids. Germline lookup yields CDR1 GTSNPN and CDR2 SVGIG (reference sequence). Deletions cut 0 bases from V and 3 bases from J, with 14 bases between. The CDR3 DNA follows: TGTGCCTGGAGTGTTCGGGGGGCATATTACACCGGGGAGCTGTTTTTT. Amino acid sequence: CAWSVRGAYYTGELFF.

In this sample, this clonotype turned up a few times. This rearrangement joins TRBV20-1 to TRBJ1-5; maybe TRBD1 (5 bases). Deletions cut 3 bases from V and 0 bases from J, with 24 bases between. The CDR3 loop spans 19 amino acids. In germline, CDR1 is DFQATT, CDR2 SNEGSKA (reference sequence). The CDR3 nucleotides read TGCAGTGCTAGCCTCCGAGACTCAAAGGAGGGGTATAGCAATCAGCCCCAGCATTTT. This codes for CSASLRDSKEGYSNQPQHF.

This clonotype has a handful of counts. The chain employs TRBV5-1 and TRBJ2-5, with TRBD2 identical over 9 bases. The CDR3 totals 14 residues. CDR1 and CDR2 from the germline V gene are SGHRS and YFSETQ. J lost 4 bases, V lost 7 bases, and 8 bases had no gene match. CDR3 nucleotides: TGCGCCAGCGGCAGGGCGGGAGGGGCAGAGACCCAGTACTTC. Translation: CASGRAGGAETQYF.

This chain uses TRBV6-1 with TRBJ2-3; D ambiguous. Trimming pared 6 bases from V and 8 bases from J, leaving 15 bases between. Germline V gene sequence: CDR1 MNHNS, CDR2 SASEGT. This CDR3 comprises 13 residues. CDR3 loop: CASSTMSVGTQYF. CDR3 DNA: TGTGCCAGCAGCACAATGTCCGTTGGTACGCAGTATTTT.

This clonotype was seen repeatedly, ten times or more. The chain has TRBV7-2 and TRBJ1-1, with 9 bases lining up with TRBD1. Trimming cost V 5 bases and J 4 bases; bases outside gene matches: 8. The germline V gene encodes CDR1 SGHTA and CDR2 FQGNSA. The length of the CDR3 is 15 residues. CDR3 region: CASSPRQGVGTEAFF. DNA for the CDR3: TGTGCCAGCAGCCCTAGACAGGGGGTGGGCACTGAAGCTTTCTTT.

This clonotype showed up many times. A read error is likely, as this CDR3 ends without the conserved phenylalanine or tryptophan. The DNA is left out, because the CDR3 cannot be placed on it with certainty; the CDR3 is given as TCRdb lists it. CDR3 residues: CASSLVATGKEQSTGVC. This chain connects TRBV12-3 or TRBV12-4 to TRBJ1-4; TRBD1 reflects the table's D call only, with no check against the DNA. Including both end residues, the CDR3 is 17 amino acids long.

Ten or more counts support this clonotype. The V gene is TRBV7-2, the J gene TRBJ2-1; 9 positions agree with TRBD2. The CDR3 runs to 14 residues. The V segment lost 7 bases and the J segment 5 bases; nucleotides outside the gene matches: 6. Germline CDR1 is SGHTA and CDR2 is FQGNSA. The CDR3 DNA follows: TGTGCCAGCACCGGACTAGCGATAAACAATGAGCAGTTCTTC. Its translation: CASTGLAINNEQFF.

The genes are TRBV5-1 and TRBJ1-4, with D tentatively TRBD1 (5 bases). This CDR3 spans 15 amino acids. Per germline, CDR1 SGHRS and CDR2 YFSETQ. V was pared by 4 bases and J by 5 bases, with 15 bases between. The CDR3 nucleotides are TGCGCCAGCAGCCTACCTCAGGGTACCAATGAAAAACTGTTTTTT. Its translation: CASSLPQGTNEKLFF.

This clonotype was detected ten times or more. The gene calls are TRBV12-3 or TRBV12-4 and TRBJ2-5, with D maybe TRBD2 (5 bases). The CDR3 runs 15 residues. The V gene lost 8 bases and the J gene lost 5 bases, with 21 bases spanning the gap. The CDR3 is CASRDPGNRGETQYF. In nucleotides, the CDR3 is TGTGCCAGCCGTGACCCTGGCAATAGAGGGGAGACCCAGTACTTC.

There are many counts of this clonotype. The rearrangement joins TRBV20-1 to TRBJ2-3, with D perhaps TRBD2 (6 bases). V was trimmed by 6 bases and J by 1 base, leaving 11 bases between them. The V gene's germline CDR1 is DFQATT and CDR2 SNEGSKA (reference sequence). The CDR3 is 13 amino acids. CDR3 sequence reads: CSANSGGTDTQYF. The CDR3 DNA sequence: TGCAGTGCCAACTCGGGGGGCACAGATACGCAGTATTTT.

The chain employs TRBV4-2 and TRBJ2-5; D is possibly TRBD1 (6 bases). V was cut by 3 bases and J by 1 base, with 9 bases left in between. Germline loops: CDR1 LGHNA, CDR2 YNFKEQ. The CDR3 has 14 residues. Here the CDR3 DNA reads TGTGCCAGCAGCCATACAGGGAGCCAAGAGACCCAGTACTTC. Translating it yields CASSHTGSQETQYF.

V gene TRBV27 combines with J gene TRBJ2-2; 8 nucleotides agree with TRBD1. The germline CDR1 and CDR2 sequences are MNHEY and SMNVEV (reference sequence). Trimming took 3 bases from V and 1 from J; bases not matched to a gene: 1. This CDR3 spans 15 amino acids. The CDR3, as DNA: TGTGCCAGCAGTTTGGGGACAGGGAACACCGGGGAGCTGTTTTTT. Protein sequence: CASSLGTGNTGELFF.

J is TRBJ2-3 and V is TRBV20-1, with TRBD1 matching 11 bases. CDR1 is DFQATT and CDR2 is SNEGSKA in the germline V gene (reference sequence). With V trimmed by 0 bases and J by 2 bases, 7 bases remained unmatched. CDR3 length: 17 amino acids. The CDR3: CSARDAGTGGNTDTQYF. The CDR3 nucleotides read TGCAGTGCTAGAGATGCCGGGACAGGGGGGAACACAGATACGCAGTATTTT.

The genes are TRBV2 and TRBJ2-3; 12 bases map to TRBD2. Germline CDR1 is SNHLY and CDR2 is FYNNEI. This CDR3 comprises 20 residues. The V segment lost 2 bases and the J segment 0 bases; nucleotides outside the gene matches: 12. The CDR3 coding sequence is TGTGCCAGCAGTGAATCCCGACTAGCGGGAGTAGCAATAAGCACAGATACGCAGTATTTT. Translation gives CASSESRLAGVAISTDTQYF. Variable domain in full (rest from reference TRBV2 and TRBJ2-3): EPEVTQTPSHQVTQMGQEVILRCVPISNHLYFYWYRQILGQKVEFLVSFYNNEISEKSEIFDDQFSVERPDGSNFTLKIRSTKLEDSAMYFCASSESRLAGVAISTDTQYFGPGTRLTVL.

This clonotype has ten or more counts. V is TRBV5-1 and J is TRBJ2-2; tentatively, D is TRBD2 (5 bases). The CDR3 totals 15 residues. Trimming took off 1 base at V and 0 bases at J, with 7 bases between the two ends. Germline loops: CDR1 SGHRS, CDR2 YFSETQ. CDR3 sequence: CASSLQLANTGELFF. Written as DNA, the CDR3 is TGCGCCAGCAGCTTGCAACTAGCGAACACCGGGGAGCTGTTTTTT.

There are a few counts of this clonotype. The V gene is TRBV29-1, the J gene TRBJ2-7, with TRBD2 matching 11 bases. Germline assignment: CDR1 SQVTM and CDR2 ANQGSEA. V lost 1 base, J lost 0 bases, and 5 bases stayed unmatched. CDR3 length: 16 residues. The CDR3 region has the DNA TGCAGCGTTGAAGCGGCTAGCGGGAGGAGCTCCTACGAGCAGTACTTC. Its translation: CSVEAASGRSSYEQYF.

This clonotype has a handful of counts. This chain joins TRBV4-1 and TRBJ2-1; D gene uncertain. Trimming removed 0 bases at V and 7 bases at J, with 10 bases between. The CDR3 sequence is 14 residues long. CDR1 and CDR2 from the germline V gene are MGHRA and YSYEKL. The CDR3 spells CASSQECLLNEQFF. In nucleotides, the CDR3 is TGCGCCAGCAGCCAAGAATGTTTACTTAATGAGCAGTTCTTC.

This clonotype was observed at least ten times. The chain uses TRBV10-3 and TRBJ2-1; D is ambiguous. The CDR3 is made up of 14 amino acids. Trimming removed 4 bases at V and 2 bases at J, with 9 bases between. Germline V gene lookup returns CDR1 ENHRY and CDR2 SYGVKD. In DNA form, the CDR3 reads TGTGCCATCAGTGCCAGAGAGACCTACAATGAGCAGTTCTTC. Translated: CAISARETYNEQFF.

The gene calls are TRBV7-8 and TRBJ2-1, with D possibly being TRBD1 (5 bases). CDR3 length: 17 amino acids. Germline CDR1 is SGHVS and CDR2 is FQNEAQ. With 2 bases removed from V and 5 bases from J, the gap between germline ends came to 19 bases. The CDR3 loop is CASSLSPRWGLDNEQFF. CDR3 DNA sequence: TGTGCCAGCAGCTTAAGTCCCCGATGGGGCTTGGACAATGAGCAGTTCTTC.